This T cell receptor beta chain was recovered during a study of cytomegalovirus exposure and HLA in healthy donors. Broader study findings: Compared with the roughly 730-donor mean, an Asian-associated ancestry cluster reportedly had fewer N-insertions, according to a later analysis.

In the PCR, 60 Vbeta and 13 Jbeta primers were used. In the authors' methods: An analysis performed later counted 75 million to 80 million unique TCR beta chains (roughly 10 million of them shared). Generated by immunoSEQ multiplex PCR, the TCRdb table keeps only in-frame clones and is missing some. V and J calls and clone size come straight from that table; D and trimming were deduced from the DNA. The sample includes around 180,000 clones, around 80% of them seen just once. Note on this clone: Its antigen is unknown.

The germline V gene encodes CDR1 SGHTA and CDR2 FQGNSA. V was pared by 3 bases and J by 4 bases, with 5 bases of the junction left unmatched. CDR3 length equals 15 residues. This TCR derives from a woman between 40 and 50 years old in good health and CMV-seronegative. The chain employs TRBV7-2 and TRBJ1-4; 7 bases map to TRBD1. Sequencing input: PBMCs. CDR3 region: CASSFRTGVNEKLFF. The CDR3 region has the DNA TGTGCCAGCAGCTTCCGGACAGGTGTTAATGAAAAACTGTTTTTT.